Each of the 19 T cell receptor beta chains below was sequenced from the same sample in a study of T-cell reconstitution after alpha-beta-depleted transplantation in children. Molecular barcoding with unique molecular identifiers was used for the TCRbeta library. MiXCR, run by TCRdb on the PCR reads, gives a single entry per CDR3 protein. This sample has 100,000 or so distinct CDR3 sequences, with 7.5% to 9% found just once. The source material was PBMCs, sampled before TCRalphabeta/CD19-depleted stem cell transplant. Receptor source: a boy aged 2 to 9 with acute lymphoblastic leukemia, due to receive a stem cell transplant.

This clonotype has ten or more counts. The chain combines TRBV5-1 with TRBJ1-1; D unresolved. This CDR3 has 13 amino acids. V dropped 5 bases and J dropped 1 base, with 9 bases sitting between them. CDR1 SGHRS and CDR2 YFSETQ come from the germline V gene. CDR3 coding DNA: TGCGCCAGCAGAATCAGCGGGAACACTGAAGCTTTCTTT. Amino acid sequence: CASRISGNTEAFF.

This clonotype occurred a few times. This sequence joins TRBV20-1 and TRBJ2-7; D gene ambiguous. CDR1 and CDR2 from the germline V gene are DFQATT and SNEGSKA (reference sequence). The CDR3 totals 12 residues. Between the trimmed V and J ends, which lost 7 bases and 2 bases, there was a span of 12 bases. For the CDR3, the DNA is TGCAGTGTAATGGGGAAGGCCTACGAGCAGTACTTC. This translates into CSVMGKAYEQYF.

This rearrangement joins TRBV20-1 to TRBJ2-2; tentatively, D is TRBD1 or TRBD2 (5 bases each). Germline V gene lookup returns CDR1 DFQATT and CDR2 SNEGSKA (reference sequence). The V end lost 8 bases, the J end lost 4 bases, and 11 bases lay between the germline ends. This CDR3 has 12 amino acids. The DNA of the CDR3 is TGCAGTACAGGAGGAGGCACCGGGGAGCTGTTTTTT. Translating gives CSTGGGTGELFF.

This clonotype was picked up a small number of times. The V and J genes are TRBV9 and TRBJ2-1; a weak D match, TRBD1 (7 bases). Germline V gene sequence: CDR1 SGDLS, CDR2 YYNGEE. The CDR3 totals 15 residues. Trimming stripped 3 bases from V and 0 bases from J, with 10 bases between. This CDR3 is CASSAGGSSYNEQFF. As DNA, the CDR3 is TGTGCCAGCAGCGCAGGGGGGAGCTCCTACAATGAGCAGTTCTTC.

V gene TRBV4-1 combines with J gene TRBJ2-1, with 7 bases matching TRBD2. Per the germline V gene, CDR1 is MGHRA and CDR2 is YSYEKL. Losses at the gene ends were 1 base for V and 8 bases for J; bases not matched to a gene: 8. This CDR3 is 15 amino acids long. Written as DNA, the CDR3 is TGCGCCAGCAGCCAAGGCGGACTAGTGTACTATGAGCAGTTCTTC. Translated, it gives CASSQGGLVYYEQFF.

This clonotype has ten or more counts. V and J are TRBV4-1 and TRBJ2-3, with D hard to call. With 3 bases removed from V and 4 bases from J, the gap between germline ends came to 8 bases. Looked up from germline, CDR1 is MGHRA and CDR2 is YSYEKL. The CDR3 length is 13 residues. The CDR3 DNA reads as TGCGCCAGCAGCCACATTGATTCAGATACGCAGTATTTT. This codes for CASSHIDSDTQYF.

CDR3 coding DNA: TGTACCCTCTCCTCGGGGGGGGCGATGAGATCGGCTAACTATGGCTACACCTTC. The encoded protein is CTLSSGGAMRSANYGYTF. The V gene is TRBV2, the J gene TRBJ1-2, with a possible D match to TRBD1 (6 bases). The length of the CDR3 is 18 residues. The germline V gene encodes CDR1 SNHLY and CDR2 FYNNEI.

This clonotype was counted between two and nine times. The rearrangement joins TRBV20-1 to TRBJ2-7, with 10 positions matching TRBD1. Looked up from germline, CDR1 is DFQATT and CDR2 is SNEGSKA (reference sequence). The V gene end was trimmed by 3 bases and the J gene end by 5 bases; junction bases not matched to a gene: 4. This CDR3 spans 13 amino acids. CDR3 nucleotides: TGCAGTGCTAGGACGGACAGGGGGAACGAGCAGTACTTC. Its protein product is CSARTDRGNEQYF.

Only a few counts were recorded for this clonotype. The V and J genes are TRBV20-1 and TRBJ1-6; TRBD1 matches at 7 bases. CDR1 DFQATT and CDR2 SNEGSKA come from the germline V gene (reference sequence). With 5 bases clipped from V and 7 bases from J, the junction kept 8 bases outside the gene matches. The CDR3 length is 14 residues. CDR3 bases: TGCAGTGCTCAATCCGGGACAGCGAATTCACCCCTCCACTTT. It is translated as CSAQSGTANSPLHF.

V gene TRBV12-3 or TRBV12-4 combines with J gene TRBJ1-2; D is undetermined. V was trimmed by 2 bases and J by 7 bases, leaving 5 bases between them. This CDR3 spans 11 amino acids. The CDR3 DNA reads as TGTGCCAGCAGTTTAAACGGTGGCTACACCTTC. Translation gives CASSLNGGYTF.

Only a few counts were recorded for this clonotype. V usage is TRBV5-5 and J usage is TRBJ2-3, with D tentatively TRBD1 or TRBD2 (5 bases each). Trimming took 0 bases from V and 14 from J, leaving 16 bases between them. CDR1 and CDR2 from the germline V gene are SGHKS and YYEKEE (reference sequence). The CDR3 sequence is 13 residues long. The CDR3 spells CASSLAASPRGYF. The DNA of the CDR3 is TGTGCCAGCAGCTTGGCGGCTAGCCCGAGGGGGTATTTT. Full variable domain (remainder filled in from reference TRBV5-5 and TRBJ2-3): DAGVTQSPTHLIKTRGQQVTLRCSPISGHKSVSWYQQVLGQGPQFIFQYYEKEERGRGNFPDRFSARQFPNYSSELNVNALLLGDSALYLCASSLAASPRGYFGPGTRLTVL.

This clonotype has just a few counts. V usage is TRBV19 and J usage is TRBJ2-7, with D tentatively TRBD2 (6 bases). Per the germline V gene, CDR1 is LNHDA and CDR2 is SQIVND (reference sequence). The CDR3 loop spans 16 amino acids. The ends were cut back, 3 bases at V and 2 bases at J, with 17 bases in the middle. The CDR3 DNA reads TGTGCCAGTAGTATCCTAGCGTCGGACGGCACCTACGAGCAGTACTTC. It codes for CASSILASDGTYEQYF.

This clonotype showed up just a few times. J is TRBJ2-7 and V is TRBV7-8, with TRBD2 identical over 8 bases. The CDR3 contains 16 residues. The germline CDR1 and CDR2 sequences are SGHVS and FQNEAQ. Unmatched junction bases numbered 17, after V lost 6 bases and J lost 7 bases. The CDR3 reads CASSSQGGGTSVEQYF. Here the CDR3 DNA reads TGTGCCAGCAGTTCCCAAGGCGGGGGGACCAGTGTTGAGCAGTACTTC.

This clonotype showed up many times. The chain couples TRBV3-1 to TRBJ2-3, with D tentatively TRBD1 (6 bases). This CDR3 is built from 14 residues. Trimming pared 1 base from V and 8 bases from J, leaving 13 bases between. CDR1 LGHDT and CDR2 YNNKEL come from the germline V gene (reference sequence). CDR3 coding DNA: TGTGCCAGCAGCCAAGTCCCTAGCAGGGGTACGCAGTATTTT. Its protein is CASSQVPSRGTQYF.

This clonotype was counted many times. The rearrangement links TRBV20-1 to TRBJ2-3; TRBD2 agrees at 10 bases. Germline V gives CDR1 DFQATT, CDR2 SNEGSKA (reference sequence). This CDR3 is built from 16 residues. The V segment lost 3 bases and the J segment 4 bases; nucleotides outside the gene matches: 10. The CDR3 sequence is CSARSYLAGVADTQYF. In nucleotides, the CDR3 is TGCAGTGCTAGGAGCTATCTAGCGGGGGTGGCAGATACGCAGTATTTT.

The V gene is TRBV19, the J gene TRBJ1-5, with a possible D match to TRBD1 (5 bases). The V end was cut by 2 bases, the J end by 9 bases, with 14 bases between. The germline CDR1 and CDR2 sequences are LNHDA and SQIVND (reference sequence). CDR3 length: 14 residues. CDR3 nucleotide sequence: TGTGCCAGTAGTATATCGAGGGGAGGTGGGCCCCAGCATTTT. Translation: CASSISRGGGPQHF.

This clonotype has just a few counts. The V gene is TRBV7-9, the J gene TRBJ1-4, with TRBD1 identical over 8 bases. CDR1 SEHNR and CDR2 FQNEAQ come from the germline V gene (reference sequence). This CDR3 has 15 residues. After removal of 2 bases from V and 6 bases from J, the junction contained 5 bases not matched to a gene. The CDR3 nucleotides read TGTGCCAGCAGCTTAACCGGGACAGGAGATGAAAAACTGTTTTTT. It yields the protein CASSLTGTGDEKLFF.

The chain employs TRBV14 and TRBJ1-3; D gene uncertain. In germline, CDR1 is SGHDN, CDR2 FVKESK. V was pared by 4 bases and J by 0 bases, with 7 bases between. The CDR3 sequence is 14 residues long. This CDR3 is CASSLRSSGNTIYF. CDR3 nucleotide sequence: TGTGCCAGCAGCCTGAGGAGCTCTGGAAACACCATATATTTT.

The rearrangement uses TRBV15 and TRBJ2-1; 8 bases match TRBD2. V lost 1 base and J lost 4; bases outside the gene matches: 15. Germline CDR1 and CDR2: LNHNV and YYDKDF (reference sequence). The CDR3 runs 19 residues. DNA for the CDR3: TGTGCCACCAGCAGAGTAGGGCGGGGGGCCTTCGCCCAATACAATGAGCAGTTCTTC. Its protein product is CATSRVGRGAFAQYNEQFF.